These 14 T cell receptor beta chains were sequenced from one sample in a study of blood T cell repertoires in COVID-19. Measured with immunoSEQ multiplex PCR; TCRdb has only the in-frame clones, and not every one. The sample shows a few hundred thousand clones, around 90% of them seen only once. Input material: PBMCs or T cells enriched from blood (not recorded which). All receptors come from a woman in her late teens or twenties with acute COVID-19.

Concerning this clone: Other DNA sequences in the sample encode the same CDR3. The chain combines TRBV3-1 (or the pseudogene TRBV3-2) with TRBJ1-5; TRBD1 matches at 9 bases. The CDR3 runs to 14 residues. Germline-derived CDR1 and CDR2 are LGHDT and YNNKEL (reference sequence). Germline trimming cut 4 bases from V and 5 bases from J; bases unmatched to any gene: 3. CDR3 in DNA: TGTGCCAGCAGCCCCACAGGGGGCCATCAGCCCCAGCATTTT. This codes for CASSPTGGHQPQHF.

CDR3 coding DNA: TGTGCCATCACCTCGGACAGGAACACTGAAGCTTTCTTT. Residues: CAITSDRNTEAFF. J is TRBJ1-1 and V is TRBV10-3; D possibly corresponds to TRBD1 (6 bases). Trimming stripped 7 bases from V and 1 base from J, with 10 bases between. The CDR3 is made up of 13 amino acids. The germline V gene encodes CDR1 ENHRY and CDR2 SYGVKD.

This clone came up a few times. The V and J genes are TRBV29-1 and TRBJ1-2; D remains ambiguous. Germline V gene lookup returns CDR1 SQVTM and CDR2 ANQGSEA. Trimming took 4 bases from V and 4 from J, leaving 10 bases between them. The CDR3 spans 12 residues. This chain's CDR3 is CSVASHGYGYTF. In DNA, the CDR3 is TGCAGCGTTGCAAGTCACGGCTATGGCTACACCTTC.

The chain uses TRBV19 and TRBJ2-2, with 7 bases fitting TRBD2. With V trimmed by 7 bases and J by 4 bases, 15 bases remained unmatched. The CDR3 sequence is 17 residues long. Germline V gene sequence: CDR1 LNHDA, CDR2 SQIVND (reference sequence). This CDR3 is CASKGGATHTVTGELFF. Here the CDR3 DNA reads TGTGCCAGTAAGGGAGGGGCGACTCATACCGTCACCGGGGAGCTGTTTTTT.

This chain uses TRBV3-1 (or the pseudogene TRBV3-2) with TRBJ2-1; 11 nucleotides match TRBD2. There are 15 residues in the CDR3. Germline CDR1 LGHDT, CDR2 YNNKEL (reference sequence). Losses at the gene ends were 6 bases for V and 6 bases for J; bases not matched to a gene: 7. CDR3 amino acids: CASSLTSGMGNEQFF. The CDR3 region has the DNA TGTGCCAGCAGTTTGACTAGCGGGATGGGCAATGAGCAGTTCTTC.

The gene calls are TRBV13 and TRBJ2-3, with TRBD2 as a possible D gene (5 bases). This CDR3 has 15 amino acids. Trimming stripped 1 base from V and 1 base from J, with 9 bases between. Germline values: CDR1 PRHDT, CDR2 FYEKMQ (reference sequence). The DNA for the CDR3 is TGTGCCAGCAGCTTAGAGGGAGAAGGCACAGATACGCAGTATTTT. Protein: CASSLEGEGTDTQYF.

On this clone: Other DNA sequences from this sample encode an identical CDR3 as well. V gene TRBV12-3 or TRBV12-4 combines with J gene TRBJ1-2, with D maybe TRBD1 (5 bases). The CDR3 runs to 12 residues. Trimming removed 4 bases at V and 7 bases at J, with 10 bases between. The DNA of the CDR3 is TGTGCCAGCAGTTCCCCTCAGGGTGGCTACACCTTC. This translates into CASSSPQGGYTF.

In the case of this clone: Different DNA sequences within this sample yield the same CDR3. The chain recombines TRBV19 with TRBJ1-1; D possibly corresponds to TRBD1 (6 bases). Germline CDR1 and CDR2: LNHDA and SQIVND (reference sequence). V was trimmed by 3 bases and J by 5 bases, leaving 10 bases between them. The CDR3 loop spans 13 amino acids. The CDR3 protein is CASSIERGTEAFF. The CDR3 nucleotides are TGTGCCAGTAGTATTGAAAGGGGGACTGAAGCTTTCTTT.

The chain employs TRBV5-6 and TRBJ1-3, with unresolved D. Trimming shortened V by 2 bases and J by 7 bases, and 4 bases separated the two germline ends. Looked up from germline, CDR1 is SGHDT and CDR2 is YYEEEE. This CDR3 has 11 amino acids. The CDR3 sequence is CASSFSNTIYF. For the CDR3, the DNA is TGTGCCAGCAGCTTCAGTAACACCATATATTTT. Supplemented by reference TRBV5-6 and TRBJ1-3, the full variable domain reads DAGVTQSPTHLIKTRGQQVTLRCSPKSGHDTVSWYQQALGQGPQFIFQYYEEEERQRGNFPDRFSGHQFPNYSSELNVNALLLGDSALYLCASSFSNTIYFGEGSWLTVV.

The rearrangement links TRBV6-5 to TRBJ2-2, with 8 bases identical to TRBD1. Losses at the gene ends were 6 bases for V and 7 bases for J; bases not matched to a gene: 7. CDR1 is MNHEY, CDR2 SVGAGI, per germline. The CDR3 length is 14 residues. CDR3 sequence: CASRMDREGGELFF. DNA for the CDR3: TGTGCCAGCAGGATGGACAGGGAAGGCGGGGAGCTGTTTTTT.

Regarding this clone: The same CDR3 is also encoded by other DNA sequences in this sample. The chain has TRBV18 and TRBJ1-1, with TRBD1 as a possible D gene (5 bases). Germline CDR1 and CDR2: KGHSH and LQKENI. V lost 3 bases and J 5 bases, leaving 7 bases between the germline ends. This CDR3 has 12 amino acids. The CDR3 nucleotides are TGTGCCAGCTCACCCAGGGAAACTGAAGCTTTCTTT. The encoded protein is CASSPRETEAFF. The full variable domain, completed using reference TRBV18 and TRBJ1-1, is NAGVMQNPRHLVRRRGQEARLRCSPMKGHSHVYWYRQLPEEGLKFMVYLQKENIIDESGMPKERFSAEFPKEGPSILRIQQVVRGDSAAYFCASSPRETEAFFGQGTRLTVV.

V gene TRBV6-6 combines with J gene TRBJ1-3, with a weak D call TRBD1 (5 bases). With 7 bases removed from V and 0 bases from J, the gap between germline ends came to 16 bases. CDR1 MNHNY and CDR2 SVGAGI come from the germline V gene (reference sequence). This CDR3 spans 16 amino acids. DNA of the CDR3: TGTGCCAGCATCCGCCTAGGGACTTTCTCTGGAAACACCATATATTTT. The encoded protein is CASIRLGTFSGNTIYF.

DNA for the CDR3: TGTGCCAGCAGCGGACGACAGGGGGCAGGGGAAAAACTGTTTTTT. Protein sequence: CASSGRQGAGEKLFF. This chain uses TRBV2 with TRBJ1-4; 10 positions agree with TRBD1. CDR3 size: 15 residues. Germline V CDR1 and CDR2: SNHLY, FYNNEI. V shed 6 bases and J 8 bases; nucleotides not matched to a gene: 9. The full variable domain, its missing parts supplied by reference TRBV2 and TRBJ1-4, is EPEVTQTPSHQVTQMGQEVILRCVPISNHLYFYWYRQILGQKVEFLVSFYNNEISEKSEIFDDQFSVERPDGSNFTLKIRSTKLEDSAMYFCASSGRQGAGEKLFFGSGTQLSVL.

The table lists this clone with a few counts. CDR3 bases: TGTGCCAGCACTAATCCCTGCGGGGGGATGAACACTGAAGCTTTCTTT. Its translation is CASTNPCGGMNTEAFF. This chain links TRBV9 with TRBJ1-1, with D perhaps TRBD1 (5 bases). Germline V gives CDR1 SGDLS, CDR2 YYNGEE. V was cut by 6 bases and J by 0 bases, with 18 bases left in between. CDR3 length: 16 amino acids.